Below are 16 T cell receptor beta chains sequenced from a single sample in a study of cytomegalovirus exposure and HLA in healthy donors. PCR involved 60 Vbeta and 13 Jbeta primers. Profiled with immunoSEQ multiplex PCR; TCRdb holds only in-frame clones, not every one. The sample includes 150,000 to 200,000 clones, 80% to 85% seen only once; the top ten take about 1.7%. The specimen was PBMCs. The source is a young woman in good health and CMV-seronegative.

The V gene is TRBV7-2, the J gene TRBJ2-2; 8 bases map to TRBD2. V trimming: 8 bases; J trimming: 6 bases; junction bases outside the gene matches: 14. The germline V gene encodes CDR1 SGHTA and CDR2 FQGNSA. CDR3 size: 16 residues. The CDR3 sequence: CASPEREWGGAGELFF. CDR3 nucleotides: TGTGCCAGCCCAGAGCGGGAGTGGGGAGGAGCCGGGGAGCTGTTTTTT.

The chain employs TRBV5-4 and TRBJ2-5; 11 bases are a match to TRBD2. Germline loops: CDR1 SGHNT, CDR2 YYREEE (reference sequence). This CDR3 is 13 amino acids long. V lost 3 bases to trimming and J lost 5 bases; unmatched junction nucleotides: 0. In nucleotides, the CDR3 is TGTGCCAGCAGCTCTAGCGGGAGGGAGACCCAGTACTTC. This sequence encodes CASSSSGRETQYF.

The chain couples TRBV7-9 to TRBJ1-3, with TRBD1 matching over 8 bases. CDR1 is SEHNR, CDR2 FQNEAQ, per germline (reference sequence). The CDR3 totals 14 residues. V shed 2 bases and J 10 bases; nucleotides not matched to a gene: 7. DNA of the CDR3: TGTGCCAGCAGCTTAATTCAGGGGGCGCATACCATATATTTT. Protein product: CASSLIQGAHTIYF.

This clone was found a few times. This rearrangement joins TRBV28 to TRBJ2-7; 8 bases are a match to TRBD1. V gave up 1 base and J gave up 3 bases; unmatched junction bases: 5. Looked up from germline, CDR1 is MDHEN and CDR2 is SYDVKM. The CDR3 runs 15 residues. Written as DNA, the CDR3 is TGTGCCAGCAGTTTATCCCCAGGGGGCGTCTACGAGCAGTACTTC. Its protein is CASSLSPGGVYEQYF.

This clone has a handful of counts. The V gene is TRBV27, the J gene TRBJ2-1, with TRBD1 identical over 11 bases. The CDR3 length is 15 residues. Germline CDR1 is MNHEY and CDR2 is SMNVEV (reference sequence). J lost 7 bases, V lost 3 bases, and 5 bases had no gene match. CDR3 region: CASSFPGQGENEQFF. Written as DNA, the CDR3 is TGTGCCAGCAGTTTTCCGGGACAGGGGGAAAATGAGCAGTTCTTC.

The chain is built from TRBV27 and TRBJ2-1; a possible D gene is TRBD2 (6 bases). V lost 2 bases to trimming and J lost 7 bases, with 15 bases between them. This CDR3 has 15 amino acids. CDR1 is MNHEY and CDR2 is SMNVEV in the germline V gene (reference sequence). DNA of the CDR3: TGTGCCAGCAGTTTACGATGGGACTTACGAAATGAGCAGTTCTTC. Translating gives CASSLRWDLRNEQFF.

The chain has TRBV4-3 and TRBJ2-1, with D perhaps matching TRBD2 (5 bases). The CDR3 is 17 residues long. The V gene's germline CDR1 is LGHNA and CDR2 YSLEER. Trimming took 0 bases from V and 0 from J, leaving 12 bases between them. The CDR3 DNA sequence: TGCGCCAGCAGCCAAGATGGTAGCGTCAACTCCTACAATGAGCAGTTCTTC. It codes for CASSQDGSVNSYNEQFF.

The chain has TRBV19 and TRBJ2-1, with D possibly matching TRBD2 (5 bases). V lost 5 bases and J lost 0, with 17 bases in between. The CDR3 consists of 17 residues. Per germline, CDR1 LNHDA and CDR2 SQIVND (reference sequence). The CDR3 DNA is TGTGCCAGTAGTGCGCTCCTTGCGGGTAGCTCCTACAATGAGCAGTTCTTC. Translating gives CASSALLAGSSYNEQFF.

With respect to this clone: One junction end does not reproduce the germline sequence, and a read error may be involved. The CDR3 sequence is CASSATYEQSF. The CDR3 nucleotides are TGTGCCAGCAGTGCGACATACGAGCAGTCCTTC. This chain links TRBV6-1 with TRBJ2-7; D is undetermined. From germline, CDR1 is MNHNS and CDR2 SASEGT. CDR3 length equals 11 residues.

The chain couples TRBV30 to TRBJ2-4; 8 positions match TRBD1. The CDR3 is 16 amino acids. V was pared by 0 bases and J by 5 bases, with 9 bases of the junction left unmatched. Germline CDR1 GTSNPN, CDR2 SVGIG (reference sequence). CDR3 region: CAWSVRATGAQNIQYF. As DNA, the CDR3 is TGTGCCTGGAGTGTACGGGCGACAGGGGCCCAAAACATTCAGTACTTC.

In its sample, this clone was seen once. This CDR3 reads CASSFRGGSSYEQYF. The CDR3 DNA reads TGTGCCAGCAGCTTTAGGGGCGGGAGCTCCTACGAGCAGTACTTC. The rearrangement links TRBV5-4 to TRBJ2-5; 7 bases line up with TRBD2. Near its end, the DNA agrees better with TRBJ2-7, so the J call may be wrong. CDR3 length: 15 residues. Per the germline V gene, CDR1 is SGHNT and CDR2 is YYREEE (reference sequence).

The chain has TRBV10-3 and TRBJ2-7; perhaps TRBD2 as D (7 bases). This CDR3 comprises 13 residues. The V gene lost 3 bases and the J gene lost 6 bases, with 12 bases spanning the gap. Germline values: CDR1 ENHRY, CDR2 SYGVKD. DNA of the CDR3: TGTGCCATCAGTGAATCGGGGGGCTGCGAGCAGTACTTC. It encodes CAISESGGCEQYF.

This clone was seen a few times. This sequence joins TRBV27 and TRBJ2-1, with 11 bases fitting TRBD1. There are 15 residues in the CDR3. Trimming cost V 7 bases and J 6 bases; bases outside gene matches: 8. Looked up from germline, CDR1 is MNHEY and CDR2 is SMNVEV (reference sequence). The CDR3, as DNA: TGTGCCAGCACCCTAACGGGACAGGGGGGCAATGAGCAGTTCTTC. Its protein is CASTLTGQGGNEQFF.

The CDR3 sequence is CASSQGGTRRNIQYF. The CDR3 bases are TGTGCCAGCAGCCAAGGGGGGACTAGGCGAAACATTCAGTACTTC. The chain links TRBV14 to TRBJ2-4; 8 bases align to TRBD2. After removal of 1 base from V and 6 bases from J, the junction contained 5 bases not matched to a gene. Germline-derived CDR1 and CDR2 are SGHDN and FVKESK. CDR3 length: 15 residues.

In its sample, this clone was seen once. J is TRBJ2-1 and V is TRBV19; 9 nucleotides agree with TRBD2. Germline V gene data show CDR1 as LNHDA and CDR2 as SQIVND (reference sequence). Trimming cost V 2 bases and J 8 bases; bases outside gene matches: 7. The CDR3 has 15 residues. For the CDR3, the DNA is TGTGCCAGTAGTATAATGGGCGGGAGGGCTTATGAGCAGTTCTTC. It specifies CASSIMGGRAYEQFF.

V and J are TRBV4-1 and TRBJ1-2, with TRBD1 matching 7 bases. Germline CDR1 reads MGHRA; CDR2 reads YSYEKL. The CDR3 has 17 amino acids. Unmatched junction bases numbered 15, after V lost 3 bases and J lost 5 bases. CDR3 bases: TGCGCCAGCAGCCACACGCGAAATACAGGGGATCTGTATGGCTACACCTTC. Its translation: CASSHTRNTGDLYGYTF.